Below, 9 T cell receptor beta chains from the same sample are listed, as sequenced in a study of T-cell memory formation after mild COVID-19. TCRdb fed the 5' RACE reads into MiXCR, producing one record per CDR3 protein. This sample has around 210,000 distinct CDR3 sequences, with roughly 10% found just once. The sequenced sample was PBMCs or a T cell subset sorted from them (not recorded which). The source is a man aged 18-30 years who had mild COVID-19 (a few samples of this study predate the infection). Cell type and time point are not known.

This clonotype was seen a few times. The rearrangement uses TRBV27 and TRBJ2-2; TRBD2 aligns across 7 bases. V gave up 5 bases and J gave up 1 base; unmatched junction bases: 10. Germline V gives CDR1 MNHEY, CDR2 SMNVEV (reference sequence). The CDR3 length is 17 residues. CDR3 nucleotides: TGTGCCAGCAGTCCTACCTCGGGGGGACGGAACACCGGGGAGCTGTTTTTT. This translates into CASSPTSGGRNTGELFF.

The table lists this clonotype with a few counts. The V and J genes are TRBV4-1 and TRBJ1-6, with TRBD1 identical over 8 bases. This CDR3 contains 14 residues. The germline V gene has CDR1 MGHRA and CDR2 YSYEKL. V lost 8 bases to trimming and J lost 7 bases; unmatched junction nucleotides: 7. CDR3 sequence: CASRRGQDNSPLHF. DNA of the CDR3: TGCGCCAGCCGGAGGGGACAGGACAATTCACCCCTCCACTTT.

The V gene is TRBV10-3, the J gene TRBJ1-5; D gene ambiguous. V was trimmed by 0 bases and J by 1 base, leaving 4 bases between them. Germline lookup yields CDR1 ENHRY and CDR2 SYGVKD. The CDR3 is 14 amino acids. CDR3 sequence: CAISESGSNQPQHF. The DNA for the CDR3 is TGTGCCATCAGTGAGTCGGGAAGCAATCAGCCCCAGCATTTT.

DNA of the CDR3: TGCAGTGCTAGAGAGGCTAGCGGGGACCAAGAGACCCAGTACTTC. Its protein product is CSAREASGDQETQYF. The V call is TRBV20-1, the J call TRBJ2-5; TRBD2 agrees at 9 bases. This CDR3 is 15 amino acids long. Per germline, CDR1 DFQATT and CDR2 SNEGSKA (reference sequence). The junction had 2 bases not matched to a gene; V was cut back by 0 bases and J by 0 bases.

This clonotype was found a few times. The gene calls are TRBV7-9 and TRBJ1-1; D may be TRBD1 (5 bases). The V end lost 3 bases, the J end lost 6 bases, and 11 bases lay between the germline ends. The CDR3 spans 13 residues. CDR1 is SEHNR, CDR2 FQNEAQ, per germline (reference sequence). This chain's CDR3 is CASSFQGVAEAFF. The CDR3 DNA sequence: TGTGCCAGCAGCTTTCAAGGGGTGGCTGAAGCTTTCTTT.

Written as DNA, the CDR3 is TGCGCCAGCAGCAGGGACAGGACTGCAGATACGCAGTATTTT. Its translation is CASSRDRTADTQYF. The rearrangement links TRBV5-1 to TRBJ2-3; TRBD1 matches 8 bases. V dropped 4 bases and J dropped 4; count of bases not matched to a gene: 5. CDR3 length: 14 amino acids. CDR1 and CDR2 (germline): SGHRS, YFSETQ.

Only a few counts were recorded for this clonotype. The chain combines TRBV20-1 with TRBJ1-5; D unclear. Germline values: CDR1 DFQATT, CDR2 SNEGSKA (reference sequence). Trimming left V 7 bases short and J 0 bases short, with 7 bases between. This CDR3 has 12 residues. The CDR3 reads CSGTNSNQPQHF. In DNA, the CDR3 is TGCAGTGGAACCAATAGCAATCAGCCCCAGCATTTT.

The rearrangement joins TRBV24-1 to TRBJ2-5; D is unresolved. Looked up from germline, CDR1 is KGHDR and CDR2 is SFDVKD. This CDR3 is built from 11 residues. The V gene lost 4 bases and the J gene lost 5 bases, with 4 bases spanning the gap. The CDR3: CATSESETQYF. The CDR3 DNA is TGTGCCACCAGTGAGTCTGAGACCCAGTACTTC.

This clonotype was recorded at least ten times. This rearrangement joins TRBV4-2 to TRBJ1-5, with a tentative D call TRBD1 (5 bases). Trimming removed 4 bases from V and 1 base from J, with 11 bases in between. The CDR3 is 15 residues long. The germline V gene has CDR1 LGHNA and CDR2 YNFKEQ. CDR3 sequence: CASSPQGYSNQPQHF. As DNA, the CDR3 is TGTGCCAGCAGCCCCCAGGGTTACAGCAATCAGCCCCAGCATTTT.